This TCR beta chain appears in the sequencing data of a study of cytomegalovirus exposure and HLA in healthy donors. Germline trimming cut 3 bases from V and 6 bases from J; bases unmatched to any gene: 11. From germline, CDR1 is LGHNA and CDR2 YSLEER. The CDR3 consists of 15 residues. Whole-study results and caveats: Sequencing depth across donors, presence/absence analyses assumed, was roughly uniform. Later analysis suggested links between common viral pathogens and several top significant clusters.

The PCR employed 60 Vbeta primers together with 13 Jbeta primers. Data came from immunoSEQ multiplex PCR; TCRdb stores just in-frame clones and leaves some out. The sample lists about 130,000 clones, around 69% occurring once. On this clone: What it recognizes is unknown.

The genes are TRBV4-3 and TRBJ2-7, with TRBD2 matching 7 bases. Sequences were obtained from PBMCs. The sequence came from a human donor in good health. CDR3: CASSHDSGLTREQYF. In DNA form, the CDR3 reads TGCGCCAGCAGCCATGACTCGGGACTAACCCGCGAGCAGTACTTC.